The 27 T cell receptor beta chains below were found in one sample sequenced in a study of CD8+CD57+ T cells in acquired aplastic anemia. Patients chosen for sequencing had CD8+CD57+ cells that had expanded, as shown by flow cytometry. Profiles of TCR beta VDJ and CDR3 were generated from a genomic DNA template. TCRdb independently ran MiXCR on the reads; one entry per CDR3 protein. The table records around 170,000 distinct CDR3 sequences, just under 50% of them present only once. The specimen sequenced was sorted CD4+, CD8+, or CD8+CD57+ T cells (not recorded which) from PBMCs. These receptors originate from a human donor with aplastic anemia.

This clonotype was observed a handful of times. The V and J genes are TRBV30 and TRBJ1-2; D is perhaps TRBD1 (5 bases). Trimming shortened V by 6 bases and J by 11 bases, and 25 bases separated the two germline ends. The length of the CDR3 is 14 residues. Germline CDR1 and CDR2: GTSNPN and SVGIG (reference sequence). The CDR3 bases are TGTGCCTGTAGTTCATCGGGGCACCAGGGAGGGTACACCTTC. Protein sequence: CACSSSGHQGGYTF.

The chain recombines TRBV7-9 with TRBJ2-7; weak D call: TRBD1 (6 bases). Trimming shortened V by 5 bases and J by 4 bases, and 9 bases separated the two germline ends. Germline V gene lookup returns CDR1 SEHNR and CDR2 FQNEAQ (reference sequence). The CDR3 covers 12 residues. CDR3 sequence reads: CASSTGQYEQYF. CDR3 sequence (DNA): TGTGCCAGCAGCACCGGACAGTACGAGCAGTACTTC.

The rearrangement joins TRBV19 to TRBJ2-7, with 12 bases matching TRBD2. The trim removed 4 bases at V and 6 bases at J, leaving 22 bases unmatched. The CDR3 has 20 amino acids. Germline lookup yields CDR1 LNHDA and CDR2 SQIVND (reference sequence). The CDR3 DNA is TGTGCCAGTAGTAGCCTGACAGCTGGGGCGACTAGCGGGAGTGTAGGCGAGCAGTACTTC. Protein: CASSSLTAGATSGSVGEQYF.

For this clonotype: Sequence at one end of the junction differs from germline and may be a read error. The rearrangement joins TRBV20-1 to TRBJ1-5, with 8 bases identical to TRBD1. Germline V gene data show CDR1 as DFQATT and CDR2 as SNEGSKA (reference sequence). CDR3 length: 14 amino acids. CDR3 protein: CSVRAGQGDQPQHF. The CDR3 nucleotides are TGCAGTGTTAGAGCTGGACAGGGCGATCAGCCCCAGCATTTT.

The chain has TRBV15 and TRBJ1-6, with a possible D match to TRBD1 (5 bases). In germline, CDR1 is LNHNV, CDR2 YYDKDF (reference sequence). V dropped 1 base and J dropped 7 bases, with 8 bases sitting between them. This CDR3 is built from 14 residues. CDR3 residues: CATSRVGTNSPLHF. In nucleotides, the CDR3 is TGTGCCACCAGCAGAGTAGGGACCAATTCACCCCTCCACTTT.

There are many counts of this clonotype. The rearrangement links TRBV5-4 to TRBJ1-2; TRBD1 matches 7 bases. V shed 6 bases and J 6 bases; nucleotides not matched to a gene: 8. CDR3 length: 13 residues. From germline, CDR1 is SGHNT and CDR2 YYREEE (reference sequence). CDR3 residues: CASKRQGEDGYTF. CDR3 in DNA: TGTGCCAGCAAAAGACAGGGAGAGGATGGCTACACCTTC.

This clonotype was seen more than once but under ten times. The CDR3 protein is CAISGLSSYEQYF. CDR3 bases: TGTGCCATCAGCGGACTCAGCTCCTACGAGCAGTACTTC. The chain has TRBV10-3 and TRBJ2-7, with a tentative D call TRBD2 (5 bases). The CDR3 runs to 13 residues. Germline CDR1 reads ENHRY; CDR2 reads SYGVKD. Between the trimmed V and J ends, which lost 6 bases and 0 bases, there was a span of 9 bases.

The V and J genes are TRBV7-3 and TRBJ2-1, with 7 bases lining up with TRBD1. The CDR3 is made up of 17 amino acids. In germline, CDR1 is SGHTA, CDR2 FQGTGA. V lost 0 bases and J lost 0; bases outside the gene matches: 5. Here the CDR3 reads CASSLTGGPVSYNEQFF. The CDR3 bases are TGTGCCAGCAGCTTAACAGGGGGCCCCGTCTCCTACAATGAGCAGTTCTTC. The full variable domain, in which reference TRBV7-3 and TRBJ2-1 provide the parts outside the CDR3, is GAGVSQTPSNKVTEKGKYVELRCDPISGHTALYWYRQSLGQGPEFLIYFQGTGAADDSGLPNDRFFAVRPEGSVSTLKIQRTERGDSAVYLCASSLTGGPVSYNEQFFGPGTRLTVL.

V gene TRBV24-1 combines with J gene TRBJ2-1; 13 bases line up with TRBD2. Germline CDR1 is KGHDR and CDR2 is SFDVKD. J lost 6 bases, V lost 9 bases, and 4 bases had no gene match. This CDR3 spans 14 amino acids. The CDR3 coding sequence is TGTGCCACCGGGACTAGCGGGAAGTCCAATGAGCAGTTCTTC. Its protein product is CATGTSGKSNEQFF.

The chain has TRBV7-9 and TRBJ2-7; 9 nucleotides align to TRBD1. V dropped 5 bases and J dropped 3; count of bases not matched to a gene: 8. The CDR3 has 15 residues. Germline V CDR1 and CDR2: SEHNR, FQNEAQ (reference sequence). The CDR3 coding sequence is TGTGCCAGCAGCCCTCCGGGGACAGGGCGCTACGAGCAGTACTTC. Translating it yields CASSPPGTGRYEQYF.

This sequence joins TRBV30 and TRBJ1-1; the D is unclear. Germline V gene lookup returns CDR1 GTSNPN and CDR2 SVGIG (reference sequence). This CDR3 is built from 14 residues. Trimming left V 0 bases short and J 5 bases short, with 13 bases between. The CDR3 spells CAWSVLGRLTEAFF. The CDR3 DNA sequence: TGTGCCTGGAGTGTACTGGGTAGGTTGACTGAAGCTTTCTTT.

This clonotype was picked up many times. The rearrangement uses TRBV20-1 and TRBJ2-3, with 7 nucleotides matching TRBD2. With 5 bases clipped from V and 1 base from J, the junction kept 0 bases outside the gene matches. Germline values: CDR1 DFQATT, CDR2 SNEGSKA (reference sequence). This CDR3 is 12 amino acids long. The CDR3 DNA follows: TGCAGTGCTGGGGGGGGCACAGATACGCAGTATTTT. It codes for CSAGGGTDTQYF.

The chain uses TRBV7-8 and TRBJ1-1; D is possibly TRBD1 (5 bases). Trimming shortened V by 5 bases and J by 2 bases, and 12 bases separated the two germline ends. The germline CDR1 and CDR2 sequences are SGHVS and FQNEAQ. The CDR3 covers 14 residues. CDR3 in amino acids: CASSNRRGNTEAFF. The CDR3 DNA is TGTGCCAGCAGCAACCGAAGGGGCAACACTGAAGCTTTCTTT.

This clonotype was seen more than once but under ten times. This chain links TRBV6-1 with TRBJ2-3; D is ambiguous. The germline CDR1 and CDR2 sequences are MNHNS and SASEGT. Trimming left V 9 bases short and J 0 bases short, with 13 bases between. The CDR3 loop spans 14 amino acids. CDR3 amino acids: CASWLGASTDTQYF. In DNA form, the CDR3 reads TGTGCCAGTTGGCTAGGAGCTAGCACAGATACGCAGTATTTT.

The J gene is TRBJ1-1, the V gene TRBV2; tentatively, D is TRBD1 (5 bases). Trimming took 7 bases from V and 5 from J, leaving 8 bases between them. CDR1 SNHLY and CDR2 FYNNEI come from the germline V gene. CDR3 length: 11 amino acids. The CDR3 nucleotides read TGTGCCAGCACTGGGGCTACTGAAGCTTTCTTT. Its protein product is CASTGATEAFF.

The V gene is TRBV29-1, the J gene TRBJ1-2; tentative D call: TRBD1 (6 bases). The CDR3 spans 13 residues. Deletions cut 4 bases from V and 4 bases from J, with 13 bases between. Germline V CDR1 and CDR2: SQVTM, ANQGSEA. CDR3 nucleotides: TGCAGCGTTGTCCGGGGGCTTTCCTATGGCTACACCTTC. This encodes CSVVRGLSYGYTF.

The rearrangement uses TRBV7-6 and TRBJ2-5, with 8 positions matching TRBD2. The CDR3 totals 14 residues. Germline V gives CDR1 SGHVS, CDR2 FNYEAQ. The trim removed 4 bases at V and 5 bases at J, leaving 6 bases unmatched. The CDR3: CASSSRGGSETQYF. The CDR3 DNA reads as TGTGCCAGCAGCTCCCGGGGGGGGTCGGAGACCCAGTACTTC.

The chain couples TRBV6-4 to TRBJ2-5; 9 bases align to TRBD2. The CDR3 length is 15 residues. Germline V gives CDR1 MRHNA, CDR2 SNTAGT. V lost 3 bases to trimming and J lost 2 bases; unmatched junction nucleotides: 4. CDR3 sequence (DNA): TGTGCCAGCAGTGAGGGTAGCGGGGGACAAGAGACCCAGTACTTC. It specifies CASSEGSGGQETQYF.

There are many counts of this clonotype. The V gene is TRBV10-3, the J gene TRBJ1-1; 9 positions match TRBD1. The V segment lost 6 bases and the J segment 11 bases; nucleotides outside the gene matches: 7. The CDR3 runs to 12 residues. The germline CDR1 and CDR2 sequences are ENHRY and SYGVKD. The CDR3 sequence: CAISPGTGHAFF. CDR3 in DNA: TGTGCCATCAGCCCCGGGACAGGGCATGCTTTCTTT.

As concerns this clonotype: A much larger clone is a single base away; this may be a read error. The rearrangement links TRBV11-2 to TRBJ1-1; 10 bases line up with TRBD1. The CDR3 has 16 amino acids. Trimming cost V 5 bases and J 2 bases; bases outside gene matches: 8. Germline CDR1 and CDR2: SGHAT and FQNNGV. The CDR3 DNA is TGTGCCAGCAGCGATGGGACAGGGGTGCCCAACACTGAAGCTTTCTTT. This sequence encodes CASSDGTGVPNTEAFF.

V and J are TRBV10-3 and TRBJ1-1; the D gene is possibly TRBD1 (6 bases). This CDR3 region has 16 residues. Trimming pared 0 bases from V and 0 bases from J, leaving 11 bases between. Per germline, CDR1 ENHRY and CDR2 SYGVKD. The CDR3 loop reads CAISESRTAMNTEAFF. The DNA of the CDR3 is TGTGCCATCAGTGAGTCGAGGACAGCAATGAACACTGAAGCTTTCTTT.

The chain is built from TRBV6-5 and TRBJ1-5; 7 bases are shared with TRBD1. Trimming took 0 bases from V and 6 from J; bases not matched to a gene: 8. The CDR3 spans 16 residues. Germline V gives CDR1 MNHEY, CDR2 SVGAGI. In DNA form, the CDR3 reads TGTGCCAGCAGTTACTCTTCACAGGGGAGTGGTCAGCCCCAGCATTTT. This gives the protein CASSYSSQGSGQPQHF.

In its sample, this clonotype was seen once. A much bigger clone sits one base away, suggesting this may be a read error. The V and J genes are TRBV12-3 or TRBV12-4 and TRBJ2-6; no reliable D call. The CDR3 extends over 16 amino acids. V was shortened by 5 bases and J by 0 bases, with 11 bases between the two germline ends. The CDR3 nucleotides read TGTGCCAGCAGTCCTTTCTTTAGCTCTGGGGCCAACGTCCTGACTTTC. Translated, it gives CASSPFFSSGANVLTF.

The chain employs TRBV10-1 and TRBJ1-4; tentative D call: TRBD1 (5 bases). Germline V CDR1 and CDR2: WNHNN, SYGVQD (reference sequence). V was clipped by 11 bases and J by 2 bases, with 18 bases between them. The CDR3 is 15 residues long. As DNA, the CDR3 is TGCGCCGCTAAAGACGGGGGAGATACTAATGAAAAACTGTTTTTT. It yields the protein CAAKDGGDTNEKLFF.

This clonotype came up many times. The V gene is TRBV20-1, the J gene TRBJ2-5, with D possibly TRBD2 on 5 matching bases. The CDR3 loop spans 12 amino acids. V lost 3 bases and J lost 9, with 14 bases in between. The germline CDR1 and CDR2 sequences are DFQATT and SNEGSKA (reference sequence). The CDR3 DNA reads as TGCAGTGCTAGGGAAGCGGCAAAGGCCCAGTACTTC. Translating gives CSAREAAKAQYF.

V gene TRBV20-1 combines with J gene TRBJ2-3; no reliable D call. V was shortened by 6 bases and J by 2 bases, with 18 bases between the two germline ends. This CDR3 comprises 15 residues. The germline gives CDR1 DFQATT, CDR2 SNEGSKA (reference sequence). The CDR3 region has the DNA TGCAGTGCCTTGGGCCTTTTCACCCCCACAGATACGCAGTATTTT. Translated: CSALGLFTPTDTQYF.

This clonotype was counted at least ten times. The chain has TRBV19 and TRBJ2-7; weak D call: TRBD1 (6 bases). Per the germline V gene, CDR1 is LNHDA and CDR2 is SQIVND (reference sequence). The V end was cut by 4 bases, the J end by 7 bases, with 14 bases between. The CDR3 has 13 amino acids. The CDR3 DNA sequence: TGTGCCAGTAGTAGGGACACCCCGTTAGAGCAGTACTTC. Translating gives CASSRDTPLEQYF. Using reference TRBV19 and TRBJ2-7 for the parts outside the CDR3, the full variable domain is DGGITQSPKYLFRKEGQNVTLSCEQNLNHDAMYWYRQDPGQGLRLIYYSQIVNDFQKGDIAEGYSVSREKKESFPLTVTSAQKNPTAFYLCASSRDTPLEQYFGPGTRLTVT.